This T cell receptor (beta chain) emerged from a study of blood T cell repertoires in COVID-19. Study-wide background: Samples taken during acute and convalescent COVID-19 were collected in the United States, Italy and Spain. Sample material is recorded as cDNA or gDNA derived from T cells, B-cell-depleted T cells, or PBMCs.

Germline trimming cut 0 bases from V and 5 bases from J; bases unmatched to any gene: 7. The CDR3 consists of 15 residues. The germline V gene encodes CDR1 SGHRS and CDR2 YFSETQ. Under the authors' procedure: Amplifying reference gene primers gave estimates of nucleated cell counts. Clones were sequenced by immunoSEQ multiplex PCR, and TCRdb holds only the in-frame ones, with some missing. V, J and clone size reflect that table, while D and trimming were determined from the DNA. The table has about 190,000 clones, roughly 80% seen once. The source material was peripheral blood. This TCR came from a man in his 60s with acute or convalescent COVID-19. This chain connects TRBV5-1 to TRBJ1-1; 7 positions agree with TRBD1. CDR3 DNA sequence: TGCGCCAGCAGCTTGGAGAGGGGGCTAGGGACTGAAGCTTTCTTT. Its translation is CASSLERGLGTEAFF.